This TCR beta chain was sequenced in a study of T cells in Graves' hyperthyroidism and ophthalmopathy. Study information: Peripheral blood was secured at the point of initial diagnosis, before any treatment.

Based on clinical symptoms, serum thyroxine and TRAb, thyroid ultrasound and orbital computed tomography, diagnoses were reached. Each 10 ml fresh peripheral blood draw supplied the PBMCs. V lost 3 bases to trimming and J lost 13 bases; unmatched junction nucleotides: 11. Per germline, CDR1 KGHSH and CDR2 LQKENI. The CDR3 is 13 residues long. RNA transcripts were the template for amplifying TCR beta CDR3 regions. With the HTBI primer set, the TCR CDR3 went through a first round of RT-PCR. TCRdb independently ran MiXCR on the multiplex PCR reads; one entry per CDR3 protein. Among about 600,000 distinct CDR3 sequences, more than 15% were seen once, and the ten largest hold roughly 3.3%.

The TCR sequence derives from a woman in her forties with Graves' ophthalmopathy. The sequenced sample was blood. This sequence joins TRBV18 and TRBJ2-5, with 7 bases fitting TRBD1. The CDR3 here is CASSPQGQAPAYF. For the CDR3, the DNA is TGTGCCAGCTCACCCCAAGGACAGGCCCCGGCGTACTTC.